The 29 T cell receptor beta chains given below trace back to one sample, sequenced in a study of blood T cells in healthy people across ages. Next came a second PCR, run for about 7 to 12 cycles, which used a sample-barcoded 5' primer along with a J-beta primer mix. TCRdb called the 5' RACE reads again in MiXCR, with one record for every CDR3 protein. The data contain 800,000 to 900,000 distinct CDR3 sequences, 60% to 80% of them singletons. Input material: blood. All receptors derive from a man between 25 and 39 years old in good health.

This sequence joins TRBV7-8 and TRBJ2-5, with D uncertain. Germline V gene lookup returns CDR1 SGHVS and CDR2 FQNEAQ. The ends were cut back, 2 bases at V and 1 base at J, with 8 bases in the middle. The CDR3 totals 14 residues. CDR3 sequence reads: CASSLIISQETQYF. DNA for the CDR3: TGTGCCAGCAGCTTAATTATCAGCCAAGAGACCCAGTACTTC. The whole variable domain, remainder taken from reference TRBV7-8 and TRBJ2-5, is GAGVSQSPRYKVAKRGQDVALRCDPISGHVSLFWYQQALGQGPEFLTYFQNEAQLDKSGLPSDRFFAERPEGSVSTLKIQRTQQEDSAVYLCASSLIISQETQYFGPGTRLLVL.

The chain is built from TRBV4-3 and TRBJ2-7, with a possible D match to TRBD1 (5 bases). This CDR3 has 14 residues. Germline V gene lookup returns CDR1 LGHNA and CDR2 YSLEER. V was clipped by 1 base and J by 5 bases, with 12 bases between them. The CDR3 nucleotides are TGCGCCAGCAGCCAAGTAAGGGGATCCCACGAGCAGTACTTC. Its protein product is CASSQVRGSHEQYF.

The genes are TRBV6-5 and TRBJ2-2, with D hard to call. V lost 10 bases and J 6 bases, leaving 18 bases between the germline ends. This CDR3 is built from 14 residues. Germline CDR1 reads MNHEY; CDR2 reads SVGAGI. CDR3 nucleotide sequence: TGTGCCACCGGCCGAGGAGCTGGATCCGGGGAGCTGTTTTTT. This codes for CATGRGAGSGELFF.

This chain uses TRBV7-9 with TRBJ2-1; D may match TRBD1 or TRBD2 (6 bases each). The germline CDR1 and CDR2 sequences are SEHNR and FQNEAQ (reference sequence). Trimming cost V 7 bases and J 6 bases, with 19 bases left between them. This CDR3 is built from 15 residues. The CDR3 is CASNPLQGGVNEQFF. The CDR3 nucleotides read TGTGCCAGCAACCCCCTACAGGGAGGTGTCAATGAGCAGTTCTTC.

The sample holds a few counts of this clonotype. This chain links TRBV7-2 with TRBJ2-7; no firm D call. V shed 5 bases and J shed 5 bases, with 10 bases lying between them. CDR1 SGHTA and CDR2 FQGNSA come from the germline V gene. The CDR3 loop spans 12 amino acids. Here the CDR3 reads CASSPWVDEQYF. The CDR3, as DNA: TGTGCCAGCAGCCCGTGGGTAGACGAGCAGTACTTC.

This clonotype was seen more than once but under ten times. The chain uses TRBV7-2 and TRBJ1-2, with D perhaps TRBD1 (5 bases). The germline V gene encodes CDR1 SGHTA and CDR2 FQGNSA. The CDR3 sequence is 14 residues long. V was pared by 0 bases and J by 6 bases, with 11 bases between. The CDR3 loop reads CASSLAWDLDGYTF. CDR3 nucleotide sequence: TGTGCCAGCAGCTTAGCCTGGGACTTGGATGGCTACACCTTC.

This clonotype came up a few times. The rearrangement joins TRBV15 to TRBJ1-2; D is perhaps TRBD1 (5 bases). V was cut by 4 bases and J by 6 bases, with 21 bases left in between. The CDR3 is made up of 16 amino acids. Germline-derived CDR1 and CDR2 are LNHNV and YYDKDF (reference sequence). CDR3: CATSKETGTARDGYTF. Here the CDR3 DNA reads TGTGCCACCAGCAAAGAAACCGGGACCGCCAGGGATGGCTACACCTTC.

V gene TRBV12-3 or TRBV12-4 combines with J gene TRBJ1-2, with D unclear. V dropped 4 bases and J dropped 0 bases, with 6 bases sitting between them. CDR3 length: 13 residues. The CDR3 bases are TGTGCCAGCAGTTATGAAGCTAACTATGGCTACACCTTC. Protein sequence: CASSYEANYGYTF.

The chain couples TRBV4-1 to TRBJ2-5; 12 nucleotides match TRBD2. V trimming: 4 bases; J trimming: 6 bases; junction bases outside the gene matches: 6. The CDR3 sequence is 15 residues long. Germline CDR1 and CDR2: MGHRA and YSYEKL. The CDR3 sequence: CASSRLAGGPQTQYF. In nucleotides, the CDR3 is TGCGCCAGCAGCCGGCTAGCGGGGGGGCCTCAGACCCAGTACTTC.

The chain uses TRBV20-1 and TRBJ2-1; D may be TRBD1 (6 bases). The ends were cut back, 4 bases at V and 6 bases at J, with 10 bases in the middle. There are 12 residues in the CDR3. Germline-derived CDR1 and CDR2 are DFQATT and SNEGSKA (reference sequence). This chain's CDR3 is CSATTGFNEQFF. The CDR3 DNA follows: TGCAGTGCTACCACAGGGTTCAATGAGCAGTTCTTC.

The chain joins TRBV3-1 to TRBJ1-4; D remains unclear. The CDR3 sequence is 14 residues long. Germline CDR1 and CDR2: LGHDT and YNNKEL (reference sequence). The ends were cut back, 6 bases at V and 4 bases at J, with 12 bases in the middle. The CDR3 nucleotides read TGTGCCAGCAGTCCCACCCCGGGTAATGAAAAACTGTTTTTT. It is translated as CASSPTPGNEKLFF.

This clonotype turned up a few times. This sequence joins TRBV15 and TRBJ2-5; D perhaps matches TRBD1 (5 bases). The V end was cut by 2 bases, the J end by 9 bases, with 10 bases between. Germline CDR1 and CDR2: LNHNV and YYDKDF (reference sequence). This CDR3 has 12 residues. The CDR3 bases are TGTGCCACCAGCAGACCTCCAGGGCCCCAGTACTTC. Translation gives CATSRPPGPQYF.

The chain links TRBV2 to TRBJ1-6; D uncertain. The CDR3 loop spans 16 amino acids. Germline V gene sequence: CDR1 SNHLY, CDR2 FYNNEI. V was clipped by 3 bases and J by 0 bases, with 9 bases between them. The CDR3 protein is CASSERRSSYNSPLHF. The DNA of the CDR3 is TGTGCCAGCAGTGAGCGGAGGAGCTCCTATAATTCACCCCTCCACTTT.

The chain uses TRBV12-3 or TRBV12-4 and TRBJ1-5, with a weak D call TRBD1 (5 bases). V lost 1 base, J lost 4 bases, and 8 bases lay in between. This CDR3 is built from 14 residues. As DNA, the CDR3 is TGTGCCAGCAGTTTAGTAGCAGGGAATCAGCCCCAGCATTTT. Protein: CASSLVAGNQPQHF.

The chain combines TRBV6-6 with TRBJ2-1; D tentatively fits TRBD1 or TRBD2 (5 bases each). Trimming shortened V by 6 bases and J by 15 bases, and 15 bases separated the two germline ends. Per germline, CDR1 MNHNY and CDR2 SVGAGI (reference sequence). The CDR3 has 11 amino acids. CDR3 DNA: TGTGCCAGCAGCCCCCAGTGGGACCGGTTCTTC. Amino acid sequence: CASSPQWDRFF.

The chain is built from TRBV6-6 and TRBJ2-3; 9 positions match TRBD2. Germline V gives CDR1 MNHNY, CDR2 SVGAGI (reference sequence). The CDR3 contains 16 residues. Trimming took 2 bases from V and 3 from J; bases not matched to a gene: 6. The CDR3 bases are TGTGCCAGCAGTTACCCAGCAGCGGGGGGTACAGATACGCAGTATTTT. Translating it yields CASSYPAAGGTDTQYF.

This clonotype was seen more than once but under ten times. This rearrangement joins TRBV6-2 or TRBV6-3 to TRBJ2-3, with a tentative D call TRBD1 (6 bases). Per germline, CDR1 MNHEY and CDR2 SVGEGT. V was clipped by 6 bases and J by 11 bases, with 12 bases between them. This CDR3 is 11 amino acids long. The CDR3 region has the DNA TGTGCCAGCAGCCAGGGGCGCGGGCAGTATTTT. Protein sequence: CASSQGRGQYF.

This CDR3 reads CASSVALYPDRFTDTQYF. Written as DNA, the CDR3 is TGTGCCAGCAGCGTAGCGCTCTATCCGGACAGGTTCACAGATACGCAGTATTTT. The V call is TRBV9, the J call TRBJ2-3; 7 nucleotides match TRBD1. J was trimmed by 2 bases and V by 0 bases; bases with no gene match: 12. Germline V gene data show CDR1 as SGDLS and CDR2 as YYNGEE. CDR3 length: 18 residues.

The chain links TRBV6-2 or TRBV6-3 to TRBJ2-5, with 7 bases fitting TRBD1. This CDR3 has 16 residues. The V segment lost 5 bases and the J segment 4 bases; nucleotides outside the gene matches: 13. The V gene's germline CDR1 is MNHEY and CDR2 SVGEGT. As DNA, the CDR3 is TGTGCCAGCAGTCCCCTTACGACAGGGACCCGAGAGACCCAGTACTTC. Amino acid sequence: CASSPLTTGTRETQYF.

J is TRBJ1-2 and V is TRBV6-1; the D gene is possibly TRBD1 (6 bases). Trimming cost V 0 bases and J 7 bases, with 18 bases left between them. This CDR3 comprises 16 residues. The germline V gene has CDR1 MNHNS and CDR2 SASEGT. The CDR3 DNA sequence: TGTGCCAGCAGTGAAGCGGGGGCTCTTGTCGGCGGTGGCTACACCTTC. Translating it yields CASSEAGALVGGGYTF.

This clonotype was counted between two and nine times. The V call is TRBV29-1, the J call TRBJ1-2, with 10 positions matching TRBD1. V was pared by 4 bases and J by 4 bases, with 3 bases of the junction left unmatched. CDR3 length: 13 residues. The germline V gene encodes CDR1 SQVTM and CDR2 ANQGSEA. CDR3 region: CSVGDRGAYGYTF. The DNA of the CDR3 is TGCAGCGTTGGGGACAGGGGCGCCTATGGCTACACCTTC.

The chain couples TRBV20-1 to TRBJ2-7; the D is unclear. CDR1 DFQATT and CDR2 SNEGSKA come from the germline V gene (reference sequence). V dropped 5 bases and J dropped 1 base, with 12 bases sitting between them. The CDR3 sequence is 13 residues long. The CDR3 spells CSAGVSASYEQYF. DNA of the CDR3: TGCAGTGCTGGAGTAAGCGCTTCCTACGAGCAGTACTTC.

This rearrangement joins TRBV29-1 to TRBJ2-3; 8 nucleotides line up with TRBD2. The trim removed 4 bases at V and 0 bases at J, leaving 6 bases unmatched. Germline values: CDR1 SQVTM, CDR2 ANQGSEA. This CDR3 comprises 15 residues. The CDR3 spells CSVGPGGRSTDTQYF. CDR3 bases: TGCAGCGTTGGCCCGGGGGGGCGGAGCACAGATACGCAGTATTTT.

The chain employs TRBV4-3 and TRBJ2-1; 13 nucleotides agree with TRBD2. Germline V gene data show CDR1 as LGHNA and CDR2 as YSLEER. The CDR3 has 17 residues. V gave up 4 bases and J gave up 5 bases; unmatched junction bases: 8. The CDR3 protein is CASSPLGTSGENNEQFF. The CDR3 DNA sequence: TGCGCCAGCAGCCCATTAGGGACTAGCGGGGAGAACAATGAGCAGTTCTTC.

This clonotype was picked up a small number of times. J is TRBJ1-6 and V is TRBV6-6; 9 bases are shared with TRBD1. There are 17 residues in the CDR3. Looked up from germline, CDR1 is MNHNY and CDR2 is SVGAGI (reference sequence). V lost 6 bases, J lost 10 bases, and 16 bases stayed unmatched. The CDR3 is CASSYDPGDRVWSPLHF. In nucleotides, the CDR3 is TGTGCCAGCAGCTACGACCCCGGGGACAGGGTCTGGTCACCCCTCCACTTT.

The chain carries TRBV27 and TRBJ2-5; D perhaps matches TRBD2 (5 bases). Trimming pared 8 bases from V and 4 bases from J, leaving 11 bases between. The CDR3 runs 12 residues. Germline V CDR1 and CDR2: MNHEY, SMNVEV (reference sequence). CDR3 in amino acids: CASASGGETQYF. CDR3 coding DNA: TGTGCCAGCGCTTCAGGAGGAGAGACCCAGTACTTC.

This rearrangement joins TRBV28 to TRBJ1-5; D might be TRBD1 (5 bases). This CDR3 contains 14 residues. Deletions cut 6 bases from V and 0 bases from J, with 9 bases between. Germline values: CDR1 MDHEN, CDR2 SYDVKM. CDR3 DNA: TGTGCCAGCAGGATAGGGGATAGCAATCAGCCCCAGCATTTT. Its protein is CASRIGDSNQPQHF.

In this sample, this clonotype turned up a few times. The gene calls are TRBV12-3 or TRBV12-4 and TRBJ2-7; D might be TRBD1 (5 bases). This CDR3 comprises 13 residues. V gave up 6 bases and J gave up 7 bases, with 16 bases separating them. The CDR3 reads CASRGAELLEQYF. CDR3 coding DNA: TGTGCCAGCAGAGGGGCGGAACTATTGGAGCAGTACTTC.

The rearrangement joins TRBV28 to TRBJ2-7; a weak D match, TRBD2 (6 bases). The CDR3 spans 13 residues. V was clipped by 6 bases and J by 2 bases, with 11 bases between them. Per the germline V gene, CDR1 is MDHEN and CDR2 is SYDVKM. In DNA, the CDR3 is TGTGCCAGCAGAGGGACTCCGACCTACGAGCAGTACTTC. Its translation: CASRGTPTYEQYF.